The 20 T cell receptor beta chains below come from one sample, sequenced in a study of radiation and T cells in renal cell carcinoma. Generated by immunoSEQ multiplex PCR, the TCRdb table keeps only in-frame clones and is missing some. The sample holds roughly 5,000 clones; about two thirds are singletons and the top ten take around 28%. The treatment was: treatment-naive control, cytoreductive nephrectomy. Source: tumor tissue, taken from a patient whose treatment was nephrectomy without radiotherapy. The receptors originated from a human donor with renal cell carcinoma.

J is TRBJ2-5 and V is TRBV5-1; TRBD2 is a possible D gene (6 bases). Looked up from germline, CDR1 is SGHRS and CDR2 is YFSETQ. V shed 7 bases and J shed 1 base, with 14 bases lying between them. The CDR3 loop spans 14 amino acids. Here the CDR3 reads CASRPGTFQETQYF. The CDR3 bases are TGCGCCAGCCGTCCTGGGACTTTCCAAGAGACCCAGTACTTC.

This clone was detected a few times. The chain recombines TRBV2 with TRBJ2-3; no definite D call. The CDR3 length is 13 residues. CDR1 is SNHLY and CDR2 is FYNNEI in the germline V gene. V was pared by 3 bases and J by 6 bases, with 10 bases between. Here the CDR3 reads CASSDRPGDTQYF. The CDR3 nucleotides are TGTGCCAGCAGTGACAGACCTGGGGATACGCAGTATTTT.

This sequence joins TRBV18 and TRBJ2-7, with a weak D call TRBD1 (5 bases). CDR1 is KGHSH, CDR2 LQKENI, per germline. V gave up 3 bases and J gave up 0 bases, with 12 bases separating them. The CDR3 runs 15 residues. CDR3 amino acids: CASSPLGQSSYEQYF. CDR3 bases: TGTGCCAGCTCACCTTTGGGGCAGAGCTCCTACGAGCAGTACTTC.

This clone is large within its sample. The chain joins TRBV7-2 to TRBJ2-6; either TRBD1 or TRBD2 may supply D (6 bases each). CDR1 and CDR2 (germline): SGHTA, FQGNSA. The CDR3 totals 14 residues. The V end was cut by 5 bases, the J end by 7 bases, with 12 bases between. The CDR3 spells CASSPTGTANVLTF. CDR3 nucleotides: TGTGCCAGCAGCCCAACAGGGACTGCCAACGTCCTGACTTTC.

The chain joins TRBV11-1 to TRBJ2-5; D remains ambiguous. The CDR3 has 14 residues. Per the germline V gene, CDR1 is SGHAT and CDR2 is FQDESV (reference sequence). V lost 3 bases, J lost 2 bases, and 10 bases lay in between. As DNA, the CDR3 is TGTGCCAGCAGCTTTCAAAGAGGTCAAGAGACCCAGTACTTC. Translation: CASSFQRGQETQYF. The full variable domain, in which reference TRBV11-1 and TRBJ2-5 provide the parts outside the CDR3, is EAEVAQSPRYKITEKSQAVAFWCDPISGHATLYWYRQILGQGPELLVQFQDESVVDDSQLPKDRFSAERLKGVDSTLKIQPAELGDSAMYLCASSFQRGQETQYFGPGTRLLVL.

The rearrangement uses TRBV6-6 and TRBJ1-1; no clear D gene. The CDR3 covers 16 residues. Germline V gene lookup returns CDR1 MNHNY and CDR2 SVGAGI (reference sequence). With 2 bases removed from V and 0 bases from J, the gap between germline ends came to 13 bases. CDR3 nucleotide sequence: TGTGCCAGCAGTTACCTTCAGCCAGATATGAACACTGAAGCTTTCTTT. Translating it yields CASSYLQPDMNTEAFF.

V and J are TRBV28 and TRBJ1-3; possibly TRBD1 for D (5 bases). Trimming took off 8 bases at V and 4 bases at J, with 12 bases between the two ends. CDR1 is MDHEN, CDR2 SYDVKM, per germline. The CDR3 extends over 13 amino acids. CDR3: CASGTYPGNTIYF. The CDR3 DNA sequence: TGTGCCAGCGGGACCTACCCAGGAAACACCATATATTTT.

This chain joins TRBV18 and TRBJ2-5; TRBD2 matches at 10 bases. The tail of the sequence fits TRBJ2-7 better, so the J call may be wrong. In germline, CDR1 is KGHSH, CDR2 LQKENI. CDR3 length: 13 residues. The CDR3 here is CASSRVAGGEQYF. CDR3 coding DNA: TGTGCCAGCTCAAGGGTAGCGGGAGGCGAGCAGTACTTC.

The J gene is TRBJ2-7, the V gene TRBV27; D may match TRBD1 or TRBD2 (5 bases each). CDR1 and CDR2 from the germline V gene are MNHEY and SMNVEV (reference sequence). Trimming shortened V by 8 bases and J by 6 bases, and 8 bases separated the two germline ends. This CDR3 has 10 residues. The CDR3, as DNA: TGTGCCAGCGAGGGACCCGAGCAGTACTTC. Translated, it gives CASEGPEQYF.

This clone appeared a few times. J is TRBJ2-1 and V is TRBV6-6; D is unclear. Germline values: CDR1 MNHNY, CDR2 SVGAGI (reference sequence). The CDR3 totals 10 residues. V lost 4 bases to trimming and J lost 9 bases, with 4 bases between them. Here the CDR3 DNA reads TGTGCCAGCAGTTTCGGTGAGCAGTTCTTC. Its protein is CASSFGEQFF.

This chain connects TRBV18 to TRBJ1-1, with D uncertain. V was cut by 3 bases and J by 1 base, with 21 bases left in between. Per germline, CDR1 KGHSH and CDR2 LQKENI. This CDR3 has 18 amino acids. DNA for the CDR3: TGTGCCAGCTCACCTTTAGTGGGGAAGCCCGTTCCGAACACTGAAGCTTTCTTT. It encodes CASSPLVGKPVPNTEAFF.

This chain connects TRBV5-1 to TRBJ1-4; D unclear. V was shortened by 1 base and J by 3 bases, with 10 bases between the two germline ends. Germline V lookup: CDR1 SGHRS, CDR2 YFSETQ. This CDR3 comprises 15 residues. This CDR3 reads CASSLNGVPNEKLFF. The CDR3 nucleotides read TGCGCCAGCAGCTTGAATGGGGTACCTAATGAAAAACTGTTTTTT.

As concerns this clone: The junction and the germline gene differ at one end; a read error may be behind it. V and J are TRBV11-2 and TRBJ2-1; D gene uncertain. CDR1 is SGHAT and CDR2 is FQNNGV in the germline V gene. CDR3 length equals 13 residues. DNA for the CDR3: TGTGCCAGCAGCTTAGGGGGAAATGGATTGTCTATCTTC. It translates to CASSLGGNGLSIF.

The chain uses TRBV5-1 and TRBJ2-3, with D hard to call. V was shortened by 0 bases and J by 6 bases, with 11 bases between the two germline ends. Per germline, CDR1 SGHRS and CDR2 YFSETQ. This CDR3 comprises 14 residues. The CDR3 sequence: CASSLGVAEDTQYF. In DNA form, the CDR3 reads TGCGCCAGCAGCTTGGGGGTGGCGGAGGATACGCAGTATTTT.

In nucleotides, the CDR3 is TGTGCCAGCAGCTTAGCGCGTAGCGGGAGTCGCTACAATGAGCAGTTCTTC. Its protein product is CASSLARSGSRYNEQFF. The chain combines TRBV7-9 with TRBJ2-1; TRBD2 matches 9 bases. This CDR3 spans 17 amino acids. V lost 0 bases, J lost 3 bases, and 6 bases stayed unmatched. The germline CDR1 and CDR2 sequences are SEHNR and FQNEAQ (reference sequence).

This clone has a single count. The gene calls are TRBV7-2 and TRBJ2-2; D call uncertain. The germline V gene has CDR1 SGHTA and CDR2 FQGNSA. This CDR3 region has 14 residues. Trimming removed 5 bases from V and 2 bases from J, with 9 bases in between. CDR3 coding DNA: TGTGCCAGCAGCCCCCCCAGCAACACCGGGGAGCTGTTTTTT. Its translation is CASSPPSNTGELFF.

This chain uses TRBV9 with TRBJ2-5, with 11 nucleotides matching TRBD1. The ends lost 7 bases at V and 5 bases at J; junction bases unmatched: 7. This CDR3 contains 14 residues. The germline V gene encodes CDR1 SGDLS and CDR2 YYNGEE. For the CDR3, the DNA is TGTGCCAGCTCTTGGACAGGGGGCATCGAGACCCAGTACTTC. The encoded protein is CASSWTGGIETQYF.

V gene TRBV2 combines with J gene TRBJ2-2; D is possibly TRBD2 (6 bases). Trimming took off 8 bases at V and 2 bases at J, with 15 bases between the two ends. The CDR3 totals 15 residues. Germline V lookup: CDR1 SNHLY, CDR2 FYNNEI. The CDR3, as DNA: TGTGCCAGCCGATCCGGGACTCATAACACCGGGGAGCTGTTTTTT. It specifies CASRSGTHNTGELFF.

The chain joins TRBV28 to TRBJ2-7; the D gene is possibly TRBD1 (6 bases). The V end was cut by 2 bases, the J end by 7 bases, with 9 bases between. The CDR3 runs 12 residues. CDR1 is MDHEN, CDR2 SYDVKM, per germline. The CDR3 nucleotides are TGTGCCAGCAGTTTACAGGGGTTGGAGCAGTACTTC. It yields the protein CASSLQGLEQYF.

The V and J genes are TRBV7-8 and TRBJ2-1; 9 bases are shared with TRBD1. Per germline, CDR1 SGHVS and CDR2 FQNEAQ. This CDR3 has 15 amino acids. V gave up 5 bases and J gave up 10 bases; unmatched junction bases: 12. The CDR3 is CASSIRTGVSLEQFF. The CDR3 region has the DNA TGTGCCAGCAGCATCCGGACAGGGGTTAGTTTGGAGCAGTTCTTC.